This TCR beta chain derives from a study of T cell responses to AZD1222 COVID-19 vaccine. About the study: Pooling was applied to second doses at about 4 or about 12 weeks. Overall study results and limits: Donors skewed white British and female; clonal diversity was possibly underestimated. Targeting of unmutated variant regions was reportedly seen in nearly half of spike-specific TCRs. Rises in breadth and depth of Spike-specific TCRs came after two AZD1222 doses.

Generated by immunoSEQ multiplex PCR, the TCRdb table keeps only in-frame clones and is missing some. The sample contains around 100,000 clones, approximately 86% of which appear only once. Note on this clone: The antigen remains unidentified.

The input for sequencing was peripheral blood, taken on day 0 of AZD1222 vaccination. This clonotype originated in an adult in good health.

The CDR3 DNA sequence: TGTGCTAGTGCCCGTGGGGGGGTAGGCGAGCAGTACTTC. Translating gives CASARGGVGEQYF. This chain connects TRBV12-5 to TRBJ2-7; 7 nucleotides agree with TRBD2. This CDR3 region has 13 residues. The V segment lost 7 bases and the J segment 6 bases; nucleotides outside the gene matches: 9. Germline V CDR1 and CDR2: LGHNT, FRNRAP.